The sequence of this T cell receptor (beta chain) was determined in a study of blood T cell repertoires in COVID-19. Across the whole study: Samples of COVID-19 (acute and convalescent) were obtained from the United States, Italy and Spain. T cells, B-cell-depleted T cells, or PBMCs provided the cDNA or gDNA that served as material.

CDR1 and CDR2 from the germline V gene are SGHRS and YFSETQ. This CDR3 has 17 residues. V gave up 3 bases and J gave up 1 base; unmatched junction bases: 7. This clone was recorded once. The authors' processing: Counts of nucleated cells, estimated from reference gene primer amplification, were obtained. Sequencing was performed with immunoSEQ multiplex PCR; in TCRdb, only in-frame clones are kept and a portion is missing. V and J calls and clone size follow that table, whereas D and trimming were derived from the DNA. There are fewer than 120,000 clones in the sample; 76% occur only once, and 3% to 4.5% lies in the top ten.

V is TRBV5-1 and J is TRBJ1-4; 9 bases line up with TRBD1. The sample was peripheral blood. The sequence derives from a woman aged 80 or older with acute or convalescent COVID-19. CDR3 region: CASSSGTGRGTNEKLFF. CDR3 bases: TGCGCCAGCAGCTCCGGGACAGGGAGGGGAACTAATGAAAAACTGTTTTTT. Full variable domain (outside the CDR3, taken from reference TRBV5-1 and TRBJ1-4): KAGVTQTPRYLIKTRGQQVTLSCSPISGHRSVSWYQQTPGQGLQFLFEYFSETQRNKGNFPGRFSGRQFSNSRSEMNVSTLELGDSALYLCASSSGTGRGTNEKLFFGSGTQLSVL.